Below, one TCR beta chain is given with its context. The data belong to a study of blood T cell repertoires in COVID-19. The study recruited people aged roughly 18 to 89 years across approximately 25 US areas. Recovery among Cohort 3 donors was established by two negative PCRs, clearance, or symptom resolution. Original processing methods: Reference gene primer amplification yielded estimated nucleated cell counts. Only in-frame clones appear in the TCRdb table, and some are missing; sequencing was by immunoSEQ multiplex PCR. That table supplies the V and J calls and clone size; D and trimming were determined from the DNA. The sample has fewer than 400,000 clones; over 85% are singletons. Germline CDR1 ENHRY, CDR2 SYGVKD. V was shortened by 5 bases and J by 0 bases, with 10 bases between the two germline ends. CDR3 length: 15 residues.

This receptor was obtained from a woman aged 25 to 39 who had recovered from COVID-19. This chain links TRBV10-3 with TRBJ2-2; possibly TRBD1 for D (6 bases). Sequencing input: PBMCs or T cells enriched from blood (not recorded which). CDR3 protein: CAISPRGPNTGELFF. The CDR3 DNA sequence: TGTGCCATCAGTCCCAGGGGCCCGAACACCGGGGAGCTGTTTTTT.